This TCR beta chain came from a study of identical twins. Losses at the gene ends were 4 bases for V and 12 bases for J; bases not matched to a gene: 4. CDR3 length: 12 amino acids. CDR1 KGHDR and CDR2 SFDVKD come from the germline V gene. All donors were healthy Caucasians. A universal primer site arose from template switching, and cDNA bore unique molecular identifiers. Each CDR3 protein gets one entry after TCRdb re-called the 5' RACE reads with MiXCR. Of around 680,000 distinct CDR3 sequences listed, 8.6% are singletons. This clonotype was picked up many times. Its specificity is not known. Study outcomes and limitations: Conclusions were drawn cross-sectionally by statistical analysis, without following the same donors.

In addition, the sample was reused for a study of yellow fever vaccine responses in identical twins. From that study: Twins' vaccine T cell responses reportedly seemed partly convergent and partly personalized.

The material sequenced was PBMCs. The sequence was collected from a young woman in good health. The chain combines TRBV24-1 with TRBJ2-1; 8 nucleotides agree with TRBD1. In DNA, the CDR3 is TGTGCCACCAGTGACCCCAGGGGGCTGCAGTTCTTC. Its translation: CATSDPRGLQFF.